This T cell receptor beta chain was identified during a study of OX40 agonist ivuxolimab in advanced cancers. Broader study findings: The study observed clonal expansion of CD4+ and CD8+ blood T cells by week 6 at 0.1 to 3.0 mg/kg.

About this clone: As yet, its antigen is unknown.

This table comes from immunoSEQ multiplex PCR, and its TCRdb copy is limited to in-frame clones, with some not included. The sample yields 70,000 or so clones, 75% to 90% seen once. This specimen consisted of CD4+ or CD8+ T cells sorted from blood, obtained in a trial of the OX40 agonist ivuxolimab. The clonotype originates from an adult with an advanced solid tumor such as melanoma, head and neck, liver or kidney cancer.

For the CDR3, the DNA is TGTGCCAGCAGTTTATCCCCCAGCGGGACCAACTACGAGCAGTACTTC. As protein: CASSLSPSGTNYEQYF. The chain carries TRBV27 and TRBJ2-7; 7 nucleotides line up with TRBD2. J gave up 3 bases and V 0 bases, and 8 bases lay outside the gene matches. The CDR3 is 16 amino acids. Germline V CDR1 and CDR2: MNHEY, SMNVEV (reference sequence).